This TCR beta chain stems from a study of identical twins. Concerning this clonotype itself: Its antigen is unidentified.

General observations from the study: With abundant cord blood beta clonotypes, insertions were fewer; memory repertoires showed no such pattern.

TCRdb reprocessed the 5' RACE reads with MiXCR, giving one entry per CDR3 protein. Here the sample spans some 600,000 distinct CDR3 sequences, 7.1% being singletons. The length of the CDR3 is 16 residues. Germline CDR1 MNHNS, CDR2 SASEGT. The V end lost 6 bases, the J end lost 0 bases, and 12 bases lay between the germline ends. The same specimen was also included in a second study, on yellow fever vaccine responses in identical twins.

The sample consisted of PBMCs. This TCR derives from a young woman in good health. The rearrangement links TRBV6-1 to TRBJ1-6; D not certain. The CDR3 DNA follows: TGTGCCAGCAGAGAGGGTCGGGGCTCCTATAATTCACCCCTCCACTTT. Translated: CASREGRGSYNSPLHF.